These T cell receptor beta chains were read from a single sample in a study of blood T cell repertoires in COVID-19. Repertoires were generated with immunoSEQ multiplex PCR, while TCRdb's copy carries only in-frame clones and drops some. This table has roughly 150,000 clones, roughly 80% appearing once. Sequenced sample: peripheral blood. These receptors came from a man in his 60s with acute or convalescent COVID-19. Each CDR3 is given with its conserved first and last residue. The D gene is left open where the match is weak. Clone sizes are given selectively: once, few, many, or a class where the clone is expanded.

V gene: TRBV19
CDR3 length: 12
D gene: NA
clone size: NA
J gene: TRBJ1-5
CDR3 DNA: TGTGCCTCTCATGACCGGGATCAGCCCCAGCATTTT
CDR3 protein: CASHDRDQPQHF

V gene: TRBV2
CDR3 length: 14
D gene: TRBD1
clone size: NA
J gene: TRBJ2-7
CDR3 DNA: TGTGCCAGCAGAGACTACCGGGACAGCTACGAGCAGTACTTC
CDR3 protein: CASRDYRDSYEQYF

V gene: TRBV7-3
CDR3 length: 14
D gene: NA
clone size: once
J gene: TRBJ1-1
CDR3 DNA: TGTGCCAGCAGTTTACAGGGAGGTGGGACTGAAGCTTTCTTT
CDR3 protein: CASSLQGGGTEAFF

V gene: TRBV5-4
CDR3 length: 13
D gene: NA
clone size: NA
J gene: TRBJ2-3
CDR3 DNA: TGTGCCAGCAGCCCGACTCTCACAGATACGCAGTATTTT
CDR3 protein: CASSPTLTDTQYF

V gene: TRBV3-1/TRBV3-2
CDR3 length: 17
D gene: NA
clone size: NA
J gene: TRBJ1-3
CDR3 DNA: TGTGCCAGCAGCCAATGGGCAGTAACCCGCTCTGGAAACACCATATATTTT
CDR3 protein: CASSQWAVTRSGNTIYF

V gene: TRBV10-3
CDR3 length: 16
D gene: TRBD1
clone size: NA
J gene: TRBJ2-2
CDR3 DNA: TGTGCCATCAGTGCCCGGACAGGGGGGAACACCGGGGAGCTGTTTTTT
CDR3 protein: CAISARTGGNTGELFF

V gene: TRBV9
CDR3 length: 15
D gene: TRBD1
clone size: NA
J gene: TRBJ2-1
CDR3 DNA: TGTGCCAGCAGCTGGACAGGGGATGGAGGCAATGAGCAGTTCTTC
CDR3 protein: CASSWTGDGGNEQFF

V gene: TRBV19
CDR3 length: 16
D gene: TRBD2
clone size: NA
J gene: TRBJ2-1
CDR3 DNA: TGTGCCAGTAGTATAGAACTAGCGGGGTCCTACAATGAGCAGTTCTTC
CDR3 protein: CASSIELAGSYNEQFF

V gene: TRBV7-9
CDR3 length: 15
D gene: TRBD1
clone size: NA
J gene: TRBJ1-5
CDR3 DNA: TGTGCCAGCAGCCGGACAGGGAATAGCAATCAGCCCCAGCATTTT
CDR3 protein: CASSRTGNSNQPQHF

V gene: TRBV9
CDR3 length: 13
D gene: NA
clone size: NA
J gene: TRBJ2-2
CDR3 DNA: TGTGCCAGCAGGGCAGGTGGGACCGGGGAGCTGTTTTTT
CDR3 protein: CASRAGGTGELFF

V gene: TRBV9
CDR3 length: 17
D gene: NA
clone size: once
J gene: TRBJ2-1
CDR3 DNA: TGTGCCAGCAGCGTAGCCCTCGGGGGTAAGAAGGGGAATGAGCAGTTCTTC
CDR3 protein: CASSVALGGKKGNEQFF

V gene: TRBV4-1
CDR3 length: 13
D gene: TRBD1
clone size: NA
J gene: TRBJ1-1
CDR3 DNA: TGCGCCAGCACCCCAGACAGGGGCACTGAAGCTTTCTTT
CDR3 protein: CASTPDRGTEAFF

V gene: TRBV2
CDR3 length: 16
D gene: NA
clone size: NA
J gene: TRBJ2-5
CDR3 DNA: TGTGCCAGCAGTGAAGCGCGTCTAGCCGGTATGGGGACCCAGTACTTC
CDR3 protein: CASSEARLAGMGTQYF

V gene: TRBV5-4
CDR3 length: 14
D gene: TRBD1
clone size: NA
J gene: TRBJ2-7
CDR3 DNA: TGTGCCAGCAGCTTAGGACAGGGGCTACGAGAGCAGTACTTC
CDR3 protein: CASSLGQGLREQYF

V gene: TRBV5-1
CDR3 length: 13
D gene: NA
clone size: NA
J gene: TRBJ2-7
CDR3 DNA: TGCGCCAGCAGCGGCGACAATTCCTACGAGCAGTACTTC
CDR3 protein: CASSGDNSYEQYF

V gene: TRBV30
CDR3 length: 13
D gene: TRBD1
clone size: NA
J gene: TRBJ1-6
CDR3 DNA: TGTGCCTGGAAACCAGGGGGCTATTCACCCCTCCACTTT
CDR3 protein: CAWKPGGYSPLHF

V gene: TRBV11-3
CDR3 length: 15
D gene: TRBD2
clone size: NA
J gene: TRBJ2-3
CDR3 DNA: TGTGCCAGCAGCTTAGTCGGGGGGGAGGGAGATACGCAGTATTTT
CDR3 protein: CASSLVGGEGDTQYF

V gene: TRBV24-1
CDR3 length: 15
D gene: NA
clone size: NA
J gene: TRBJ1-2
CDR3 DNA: TGTGCCACCAGTGACCGCCGGACAGCCTCCTATGGCTACACCTTC
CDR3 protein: CATSDRRTASYGYTF

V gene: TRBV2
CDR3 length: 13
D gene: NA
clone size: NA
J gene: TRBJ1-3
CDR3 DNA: TGTGCCAGCAGTGATGAAGGCCGGGACACCATATATTTT
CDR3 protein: CASSDEGRDTIYF

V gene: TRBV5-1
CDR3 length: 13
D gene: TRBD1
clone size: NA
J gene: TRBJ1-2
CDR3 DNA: TGCGCCAGCAGCGAGGGACAGGGGTTGGGGAACACCTTC
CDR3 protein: CASSEGQGLGNTF

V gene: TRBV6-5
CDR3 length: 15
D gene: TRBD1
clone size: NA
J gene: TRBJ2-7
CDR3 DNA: TGTGCCAGCAGTTACTCGTGGGGACAGAACTACGAGCAGTACTTC
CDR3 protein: CASSYSWGQNYEQYF

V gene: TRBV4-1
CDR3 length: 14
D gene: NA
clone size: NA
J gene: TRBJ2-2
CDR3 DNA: TGCGCCAGCAGCCAAGTCGGTGGAGAAGGGGAGCTGTTTTTT
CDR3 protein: CASSQVGGEGELFF

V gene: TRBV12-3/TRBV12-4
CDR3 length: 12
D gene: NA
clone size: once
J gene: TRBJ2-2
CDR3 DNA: TGTGCCAGCAGACCGGGGACCGGGGAGCTGTTTTTT
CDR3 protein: CASRPGTGELFF

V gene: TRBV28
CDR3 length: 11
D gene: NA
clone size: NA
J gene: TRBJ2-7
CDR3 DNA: TGTGCCAGCACCCTAGGGGACGAGCAGTACTTC
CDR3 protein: CASTLGDEQYF

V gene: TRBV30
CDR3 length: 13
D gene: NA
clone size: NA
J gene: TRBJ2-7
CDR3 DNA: TGTGCCTGGAGTGTCGGGGATACCTACGAGCAGTACTTC
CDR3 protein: CAWSVGDTYEQYF

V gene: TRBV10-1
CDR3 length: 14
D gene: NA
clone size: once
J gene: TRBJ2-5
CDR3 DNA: TGCGCCAGCAGTGAGGGCCCGGCGACAGCGACCCAGTACTTC
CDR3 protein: CASSEGPATATQYF

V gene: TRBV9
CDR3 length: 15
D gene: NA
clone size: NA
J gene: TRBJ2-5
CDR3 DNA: TGTGCCAGCAGCGTAGCTGGACAGCCCCAAGAGACCCAGTACTTC
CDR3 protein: CASSVAGQPQETQYF

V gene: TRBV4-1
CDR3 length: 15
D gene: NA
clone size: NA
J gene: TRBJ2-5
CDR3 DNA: TGCGCCAGCAGCCAGGGACTCCCAGTCGAAGAGACCCAGTACTTC
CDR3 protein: CASSQGLPVEETQYF

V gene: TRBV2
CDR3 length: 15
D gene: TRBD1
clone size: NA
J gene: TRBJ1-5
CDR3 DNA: TGTGCCAGCGGAACCGGGACAGGGGGCAATCAGCCCCAGCATTTT
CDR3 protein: CASGTGTGGNQPQHF

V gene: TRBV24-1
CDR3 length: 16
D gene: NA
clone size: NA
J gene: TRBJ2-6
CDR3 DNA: TGTGCCACCTCAACAGGGTTTGGCTCTGGGGCCAACGTCCTGACTTTC
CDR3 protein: CATSTGFGSGANVLTF

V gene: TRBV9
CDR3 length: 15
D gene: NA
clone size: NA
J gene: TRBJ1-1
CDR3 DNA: TGTGCCAGCAGCGTCTCCGGGGGGCACCACACTGAAGCTTTCTTT
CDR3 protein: CASSVSGGHHTEAFF

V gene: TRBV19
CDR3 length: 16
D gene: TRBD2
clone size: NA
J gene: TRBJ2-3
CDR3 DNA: TGTGCCAGTAGTGGATTGACTAGCGGGGGGGCAGATACGCAGTATTTT
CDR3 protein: CASSGLTSGGADTQYF

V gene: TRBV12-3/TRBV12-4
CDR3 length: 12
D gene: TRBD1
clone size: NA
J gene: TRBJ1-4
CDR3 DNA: TGTGCCAGCACACAGGGGGTAGAAAAACTGTTTTTT
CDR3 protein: CASTQGVEKLFF

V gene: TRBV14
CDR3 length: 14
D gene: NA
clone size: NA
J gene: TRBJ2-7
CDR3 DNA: TGTGCCAGCAGCCAAGGGGCCAGTACCTACGAGCAGTACTTC
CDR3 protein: CASSQGASTYEQYF

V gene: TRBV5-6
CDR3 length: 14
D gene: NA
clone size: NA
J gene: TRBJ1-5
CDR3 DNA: TGTGCCAGCAGCCAGTCCCGGGACATTCAGCCCCAGCATTTT
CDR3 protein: CASSQSRDIQPQHF

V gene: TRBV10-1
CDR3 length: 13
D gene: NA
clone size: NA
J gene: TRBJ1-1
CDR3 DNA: TGCGCCAGCAGTGAGTACCGGTACACTGAAGCTTTCTTT
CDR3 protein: CASSEYRYTEAFF

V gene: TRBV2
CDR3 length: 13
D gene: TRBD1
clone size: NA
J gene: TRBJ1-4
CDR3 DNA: TGTGCCACCACGACAGGGTTGGGTGAAAAACTGTTTTTT
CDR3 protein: CATTTGLGEKLFF

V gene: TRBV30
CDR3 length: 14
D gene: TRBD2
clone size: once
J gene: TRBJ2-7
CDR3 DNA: TGTGCCTGGACTACGACTAGCGGGGCTTACGAGCAGTACTTC
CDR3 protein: CAWTTTSGAYEQYF

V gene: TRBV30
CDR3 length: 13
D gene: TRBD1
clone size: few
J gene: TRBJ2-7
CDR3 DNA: TGTGCCTGGGACCGGGACAGGGTGTACGAGCAGTACTTC
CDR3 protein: CAWDRDRVYEQYF

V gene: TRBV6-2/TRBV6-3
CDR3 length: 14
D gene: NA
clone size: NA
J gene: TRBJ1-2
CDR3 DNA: TGTGCCAGCAGTTACTACCAGGGGCTCAATGGCTACACCTTC
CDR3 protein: CASSYYQGLNGYTF

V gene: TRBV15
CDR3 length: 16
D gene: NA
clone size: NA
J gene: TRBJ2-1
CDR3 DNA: TGTGCCACCAGCAGAGAAAAGAGCGGCTCCTACAATGAGCAGTTCTTC
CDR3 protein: CATSREKSGSYNEQFF

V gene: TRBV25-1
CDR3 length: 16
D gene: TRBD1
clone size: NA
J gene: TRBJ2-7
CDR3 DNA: TGTGCCAGCAGTGAGGACCGGGACAGGGGGAGGTACGAGCAGTACTTC
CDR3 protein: CASSEDRDRGRYEQYF

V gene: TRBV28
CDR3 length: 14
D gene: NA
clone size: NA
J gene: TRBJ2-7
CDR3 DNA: TGTGCCAGCACCTTGAGGGTAAGCTCCTACGAGCAGTACTTC
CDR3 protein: CASTLRVSSYEQYF

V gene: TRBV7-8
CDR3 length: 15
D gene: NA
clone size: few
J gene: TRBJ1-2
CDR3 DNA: TGTGCCAGCAGCCCAACACAGGGATGGGACTATGGCTACACCTTC
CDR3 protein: CASSPTQGWDYGYTF

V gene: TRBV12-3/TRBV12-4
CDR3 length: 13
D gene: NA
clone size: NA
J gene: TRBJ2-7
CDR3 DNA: TGTGCCAGCAGTTTGAGCTTCTCCTACGAGCAGTACTTC
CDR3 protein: CASSLSFSYEQYF

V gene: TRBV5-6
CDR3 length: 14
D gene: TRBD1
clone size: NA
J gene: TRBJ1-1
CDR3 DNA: TGTGCCAGCGGGAACAGGGGAGCGGTCACTGAAGCTTTCTTT
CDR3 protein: CASGNRGAVTEAFF

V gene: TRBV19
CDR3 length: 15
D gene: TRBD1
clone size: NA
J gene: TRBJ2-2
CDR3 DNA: TGTGCCAGTAGCCTCGGACAGGGAACCACCGGGGAGCTGTTTTTT
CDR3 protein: CASSLGQGTTGELFF

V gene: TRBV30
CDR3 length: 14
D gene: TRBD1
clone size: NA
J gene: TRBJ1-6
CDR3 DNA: TGTGCCTGGAGTTCACAGGGGGCAGTATCACCCCTCCACTTT
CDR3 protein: CAWSSQGAVSPLHF

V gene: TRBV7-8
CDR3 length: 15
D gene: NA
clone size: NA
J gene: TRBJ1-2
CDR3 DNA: TGTGCCAGCAGCTTAGGAGGTGCCAGCCTAGAGGGCTACACCTTC
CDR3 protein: CASSLGGASLEGYTF

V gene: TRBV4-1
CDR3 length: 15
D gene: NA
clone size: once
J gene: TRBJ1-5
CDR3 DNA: TGCGCCAGCAGCAAACCCGACAATAGCAATCAGCCCCAGCATTTT
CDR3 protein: CASSKPDNSNQPQHF

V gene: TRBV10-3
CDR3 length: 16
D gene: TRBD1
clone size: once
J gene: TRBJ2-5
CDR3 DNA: TGTGCCATCAGTGACTCCGCAGGGGGCACGGGGGAGACCCAGTACTTC
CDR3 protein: CAISDSAGGTGETQYF

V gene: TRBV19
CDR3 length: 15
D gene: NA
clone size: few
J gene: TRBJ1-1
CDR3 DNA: TGTGCCAGTAGTGAACCGGGACAACAAAAATCGGAAGCTTTCTTT
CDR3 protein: CASSEPGQQKSEAFF

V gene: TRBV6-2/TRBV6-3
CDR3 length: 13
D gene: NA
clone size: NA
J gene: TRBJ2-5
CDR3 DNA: TGTGCCAGCAGTTACATCCCCAGAGAGACCCAGTACTTC
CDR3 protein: CASSYIPRETQYF

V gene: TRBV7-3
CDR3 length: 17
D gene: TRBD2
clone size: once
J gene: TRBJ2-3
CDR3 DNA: TGTGCCAGCAGCTTTCAAACTAGCGGGGGTTTGGTAGATACGCAGTATTTT
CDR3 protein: CASSFQTSGGLVDTQYF